The clone carrying this TCR beta chain was seen a handful of times. The sample originates from a study of blood T cells in healthy people across ages. The V end lost 0 bases, the J end lost 1 base, and 15 bases lay between the germline ends. This CDR3 region has 18 residues. Per the germline V gene, CDR1 is LGHNA and CDR2 is YSLEER. Then a second PCR, running roughly 7 to 11 cycles, was carried out with a sample-barcoded 5' primer and a J-beta primer mix. Researchers report that each sample yielded at least 2.5 million CDR3-containing paired-end reads. TCRdb fed the 5' RACE reads into MiXCR, producing one record per CDR3 protein. The sample comprises roughly 800,000 distinct CDR3 sequences, 20% to 25% of which are singletons, and approximately 3.7% rests with the top ten. The same sample was also studied in work on T cells of mothers and their children.

The chain joins TRBV4-3 to TRBJ2-2, with D possibly called TRBD1 or TRBD2 (5 bases each). This receptor was identified in a boy between 10 and 17 years old in good health. The specimen sequenced was blood. CDR3 protein: CASSQDRGRLMNTGELFF. In DNA form, the CDR3 reads TGCGCCAGCAGCCAAGATAGGGGACGTTTGATGAACACCGGGGAGCTGTTTTTT.